This T cell receptor (beta chain) comes out of a study of cytomegalovirus exposure and HLA in healthy donors. V lost 6 bases and J lost 5; bases outside the gene matches: 8. CDR1 is MNHEY and CDR2 is SMNVEV in the germline V gene (reference sequence). CDR3 length equals 14 residues. PCR was performed using 60 Vbeta and 13 Jbeta primers. TCRdb's table, derived via immunoSEQ multiplex PCR, lists solely in-frame clones and lacks some. This sample yields some 150,000 clones, of which 60% to 85% are seen a single time; around 6.5% belongs to the top ten. Sequencing was performed on PBMCs. The receptor's source is a man aged 50 to 60 in good health and CMV-seropositive. The chain carries TRBV27 and TRBJ2-5; 8 nucleotides agree with TRBD1. CDR3 loop: CASSRTGSTETQYF. The CDR3, as DNA: TGTGCCAGCAGCAGGACAGGGTCTACGGAGACCCAGTACTTC.